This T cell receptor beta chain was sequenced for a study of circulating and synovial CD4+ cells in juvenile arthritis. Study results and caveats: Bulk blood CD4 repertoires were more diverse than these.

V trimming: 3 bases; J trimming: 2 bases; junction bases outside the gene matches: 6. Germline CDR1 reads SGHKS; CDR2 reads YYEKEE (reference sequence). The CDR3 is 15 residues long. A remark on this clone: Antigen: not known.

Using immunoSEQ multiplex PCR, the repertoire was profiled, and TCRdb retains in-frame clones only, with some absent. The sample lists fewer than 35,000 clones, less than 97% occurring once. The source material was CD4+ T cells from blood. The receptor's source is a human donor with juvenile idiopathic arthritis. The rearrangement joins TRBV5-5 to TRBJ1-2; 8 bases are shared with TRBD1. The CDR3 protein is CASSSPDRANYGYTF. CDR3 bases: TGTGCCAGCAGCTCCCCGGACAGGGCAAACTATGGCTACACCTTC.